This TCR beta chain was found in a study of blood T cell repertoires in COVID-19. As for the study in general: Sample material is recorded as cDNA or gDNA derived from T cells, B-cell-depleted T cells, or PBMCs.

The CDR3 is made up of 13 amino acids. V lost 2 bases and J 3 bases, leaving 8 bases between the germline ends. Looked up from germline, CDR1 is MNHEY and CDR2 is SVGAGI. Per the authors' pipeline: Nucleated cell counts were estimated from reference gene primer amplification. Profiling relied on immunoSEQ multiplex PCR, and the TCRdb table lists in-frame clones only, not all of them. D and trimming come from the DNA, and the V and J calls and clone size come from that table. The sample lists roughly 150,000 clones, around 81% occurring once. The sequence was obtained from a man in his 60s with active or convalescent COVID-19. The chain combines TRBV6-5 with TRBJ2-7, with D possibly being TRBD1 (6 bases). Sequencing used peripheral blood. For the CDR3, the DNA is TGTGCCAGCAGTTACCAGGGGAGCTACGAGCAGTACTTC. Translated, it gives CASSYQGSYEQYF.